These T cell receptor beta chains were read from a single sample in a study of blood T cell repertoires in COVID-19. Sequencing used immunoSEQ multiplex PCR; TCRdb keeps in-frame clones, though not all of them. The sample includes about 220,000 clones, 84% of them seen just once. Material for sequencing was peripheral blood. The receptors derive from a man aged 50-59 years with active or convalescent COVID-19. Each CDR3 is given with its conserved first and last residue. The D gene is left open where the match is weak. Clone sizes are given selectively: once, few, many, or a class where the clone is expanded.

CDR3nt | CDR3aa | v_gene | d_gene | j_gene | abundance
TGTGCCAGCAGCCCCGGGGTAGGACATGGCTACACCTTC | CASSPGVGHGYTF | TRBV6-5 | - | TRBJ1-2 | -
TGTGCCAGTAGTGCCGCTGAGACAGGTGGGCATGAAGCTTTCTTT | CASSAAETGGHEAFF | TRBV19 | - | TRBJ1-1 | -
TGTGCCAGCAGTTTACCCGGGAGGGAGACCCAGTACTTC | CASSLPGRETQYF | TRBV28 | TRBD2 | TRBJ2-5 | -
TGTGCCAGCAGCTTAGGACAGGGGGTTATTTACGAGCAGTACTTC | CASSLGQGVIYEQYF | TRBV7-8 | TRBD1 | TRBJ2-7 | -
TGTGCCAGCTCACCCGACAGGGCCCTTAATCAGCCCCAGCATTTT | CASSPDRALNQPQHF | TRBV18 | TRBD1 | TRBJ1-5 | -
TGTGCCAGTAGTATGGGAGGGACCGGGAAGCTGTTTTTT | CASSMGGTGKLFF | TRBV19 | TRBD2 | TRBJ2-2 | -
TGTGCCAGCAGTTTGCACAGCTTCAGCTCCTACGAGCAGTACTTC | CASSLHSFSSYEQYF | TRBV28 | - | TRBJ2-7 | -
TGTGCCAGCAGTCGCCGACAGGGGGGAACGGCTGAAGCTTTCTTT | CASSRRQGGTAEAFF | TRBV6-2/TRBV6-3 | TRBD1 | TRBJ1-1 | -
TGTGCCAGCAGTTACTCTGACAGGGTGACGAGTTCACCCCTCCACTTT | CASSYSDRVTSSPLHF | TRBV6-2/TRBV6-3 | TRBD1 | TRBJ1-6 | -
TGTGCCAGCAGCCTCTGGACAGGGGCCCCTCAAGAGACCCAGTACTTC | CASSLWTGAPQETQYF | TRBV7-9 | TRBD1 | TRBJ2-5 | -
TGTGCCAGCAGCTTTTGGGACAGGGTTAACTATGGCTACACCTTC | CASSFWDRVNYGYTF | TRBV7-2 | TRBD1 | TRBJ1-2 | -
TGTGCCAGCAGCCAAGAAGTGACTAGCGGGGGGGCTAGGACAGATACGCAGTATTTT | CASSQEVTSGGARTDTQYF | TRBV4-2 | TRBD2 | TRBJ2-3 | few
TGTGCCAGCAGCTCGAGAGAGACCCAGTACTTC | CASSSRETQYF | TRBV7-9 | - | TRBJ2-5 | -
TGTGCCAGCTCACCGTCCCAAGGAGATTCACCCCTCCACTTT | CASSPSQGDSPLHF | TRBV18 | - | TRBJ1-6 | -
TGTGCCAGCAGCTTAGGGGCAGGGGGAACAGATACGCAGTATTTT | CASSLGAGGTDTQYF | TRBV7-9 | TRBD1 | TRBJ2-3 | -
TGTGCCAGCATAAGGGGGCTCGGCACCGGGGAGCTGTTTTTT | CASIRGLGTGELFF | TRBV2 | TRBD1 | TRBJ2-2 | -
TGTGCCAGCAGCCCCAACATCGTCGAGCAGTACTTC | CASSPNIVEQYF | TRBV11-2 | - | TRBJ2-7 | -
TGTGCCAGCAGCTTTATCCGTCGACAGGCCGAGGATGGCTACACCTTC | CASSFIRRQAEDGYTF | TRBV5-6 | - | TRBJ1-2 | -
TGTGCCAGCCTTGGGCAGCCGAACACCGGGGAGCTGTTTTTT | CASLGQPNTGELFF | TRBV25-1 | - | TRBJ2-2 | -
TGTGCCAGCAGCTTGGGCACGAGGGGGGGTGGCTACACCTTC | CASSLGTRGGGYTF | TRBV7-8 | - | TRBJ1-2 | -
TGCACCAGCAGCCAAGATGCGGGAGGGGACACAGATACGCAGTATTTT | CTSSQDAGGDTDTQYF | TRBV1 | - | TRBJ2-3 | -
TGTGCCAGCAGTTTATCTAGCGGGAGAAACCATGAGCAGTTCTTC | CASSLSSGRNHEQFF | TRBV28 | TRBD2 | TRBJ2-1 | -
TGTGCCAGCAGCTTGGTGCCTTCCGGGACTCTATACAATGAGCAGTTCTTC | CASSLVPSGTLYNEQFF | TRBV5-5 | - | TRBJ2-1 | once